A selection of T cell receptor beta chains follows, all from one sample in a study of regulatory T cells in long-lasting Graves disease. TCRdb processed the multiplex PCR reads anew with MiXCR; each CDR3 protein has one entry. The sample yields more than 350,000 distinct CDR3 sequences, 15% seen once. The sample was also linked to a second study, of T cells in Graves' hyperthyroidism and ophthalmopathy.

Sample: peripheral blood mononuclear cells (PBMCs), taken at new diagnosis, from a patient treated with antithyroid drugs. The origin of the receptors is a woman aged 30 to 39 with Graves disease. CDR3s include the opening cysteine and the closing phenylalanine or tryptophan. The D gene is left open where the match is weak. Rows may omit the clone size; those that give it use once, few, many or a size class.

CAWSVWGEQPQHF	TGTGCCTGGAGTGTATGGGGGGAACAGCCCCAGCATTTT	NA	many	TRBV30	TRBJ1-5
CASSRVSFQETQYF	TGTGCCAGCAGCCGAGTTAGTTTCCAAGAGACCCAGTACTTC	NA	NA	TRBV7-9	TRBJ2-5
CASRPRELEKLFF	TGTGCCAGCAGACCGAGGGAGTTAGAAAAACTGTTTTTT	NA	many	TRBV2	TRBJ1-4
CASSQRGGEQYF	TGTGCCAGCTCCCAGCGGGGTGGCGAGCAGTACTTC	TRBD2	few	TRBV9	TRBJ2-7
CASKAAEGLDTQYF	TGTGCCAGCAAGGCAGCGGAGGGGTTAGATACGCAGTATTTT	NA	many	TRBV2	TRBJ2-3
CASSFSGTTQETQYF	TGTGCCAGCAGCTTTAGCGGAACCACACAAGAGACCCAGTACTTC	NA	many	TRBV7-2	TRBJ2-5
CASSLSPGLASYNEQFF	TGCGCCAGCAGCTTGAGTCCGGGACTAGCCTCCTACAATGAGCAGTTCTTC	TRBD2	many	TRBV5-1	TRBJ2-1
CASCYSQGRNQPQHF	TGTGCCAGCTGTTATTCACAGGGGAGGAATCAGCCCCAGCATTTT	TRBD1	many	TRBV2	TRBJ1-5
CASRNKGGPPFYEQYF	TGTGCCAGCAGAAACAAGGGAGGGCCACCATTCTACGAGCAGTACTTC	TRBD2	many	TRBV27	TRBJ2-7
CASSDSPPEGRDEQFF	TGCGCCAGCAGTGACTCCCCGCCGGAGGGCCGGGATGAGCAGTTCTTC	NA	NA	TRBV10-1	TRBJ2-1
CASSPQGAGELFF	TGTGCTAGCAGTCCCCAGGGGGCCGGGGAGCTGTTTTTT	TRBD1	many	TRBV14	TRBJ2-2
CASSPDLGGSAYNEQFF	TGTGCCAGCAGCCCTGACCTCGGCGGGTCGGCATACAATGAGCAGTTCTTC	NA	many	TRBV3-1	TRBJ2-1
CASSPSGQGGHEQFF	TGTGCCAGCAGTCCCTCCGGACAGGGTGGGCATGAGCAGTTCTTC	TRBD1	NA	TRBV27	TRBJ2-1
CSHFGGDISYEQYF	TGCAGCCACTTTGGGGGAGACATATCCTACGAGCAGTACTTC	NA	NA	TRBV20-1	TRBJ2-7
CASIQAGSTDTQYF	TGTGCCAGCATCCAAGCGGGAAGCACAGATACGCAGTATTTT	TRBD2	once	TRBV3-1	TRBJ2-3
CSVNEDRTPGYTF	TGCAGCGTTAATGAGGACAGGACCCCTGGCTACACCTTC	TRBD1	NA	TRBV29-1	TRBJ1-2
CASSQRLAGLSTDTQYF	TGCGCCAGCAGCCAGCGACTAGCGGGACTTAGCACAGATACGCAGTATTTT	TRBD2	few	TRBV4-1	TRBJ2-3
CSARGQENQPQHF	TGCAGTGCCAGGGGACAGGAGAATCAGCCCCAGCATTTT	TRBD1	few	TRBV20-1	TRBJ1-5
CASSEVWRNYGYTF	TGCGCCAGCAGTGAGGTGTGGAGGAACTATGGCTACACCTTC	NA	few	TRBV10-2	TRBJ1-2
CASSQDLGGELFF	TGTGCCAGCAGCCAAGACCTCGGCGGGGAGCTGTTTTTT	NA	NA	TRBV14	TRBJ2-2
CASSLIGSGSGGEQYF	TGTGCCAGCAGCTTAATCGGTAGCGGGAGCGGCGGGGAGCAGTACTTC	TRBD2	NA	TRBV11-2	TRBJ2-7
CASKRTDRGTYEQYF	TGTGCCAGTAAGCGGACGGACAGGGGAACCTACGAGCAGTACTTC	TRBD1	NA	TRBV19	TRBJ2-7
CSVRPRAEETQYF	TGCAGCGTTCGCCCCCGGGCCGAAGAGACCCAGTACTTC	NA	NA	TRBV29-1	TRBJ2-5
CASSLKGSSGRRGGSSYEQYF	TGTGCCAGCAGCTTAAAGGGGTCTAGCGGGAGGAGAGGGGGTAGCTCCTACGAGCAGTACTTC	TRBD2	few	TRBV7-2	TRBJ2-7
CSVEGGEGAYEQYF	TGCAGCGTTGAAGGAGGGGAGGGAGCCTACGAGCAGTACTTC	TRBD2	few	TRBV29-1	TRBJ2-7
CASLGGAYEQYF	TGTGCCAGCCTCGGTGGAGCCTACGAGCAGTACTTC	NA	many	TRBV12-3/TRBV12-4	TRBJ2-7
CASSVAGGPYTEAFF	TGTGCCAGCAGCGTAGCCGGGGGGCCATACACTGAAGCTTTCTTT	NA	NA	TRBV9	TRBJ1-1
CASSPAWGTGSPLHF	TGTGCCAGCAGCCCCGCATGGGGTACGGGTTCACCCCTCCACTTT	NA	many	TRBV12-3/TRBV12-4	TRBJ1-6
CASSPSLTSGRTDTQYF	TGTGCCAGCAGCCCTAGCCTCACTAGCGGGAGAACAGATACGCAGTATTTT	TRBD2	NA	TRBV7-9	TRBJ2-3
CASSQVALVYEQYF	TGCGCCAGCAGCCAAGTGGCCCTAGTCTACGAGCAGTACTTC	NA	NA	TRBV4-1	TRBJ2-7
CASSLADWRRSYNEQYF	TGCGCCAGCAGCCTGGCCGATTGGCGTCGCTCCTACAATGAGCAGTACTTC	NA	NA	TRBV4-1	TRBJ2-7
CASSQIPGLAGDASYNEQFF	TGTGCCAGCAGCCAAATTCCGGGACTAGCGGGGGATGCCTCCTACAATGAGCAGTTCTTC	TRBD2	many	TRBV3-1	TRBJ2-1
CASSQADSRAEAFF	TGCGCCAGCAGCCAAGCCGACAGCAGGGCTGAAGCTTTCTTT	NA	once	TRBV4-1	TRBJ1-1
CASTPGAGYNEQFF	TGTGCCAGCACCCCAGGTGCGGGGTACAATGAGCAGTTCTTC	NA	many	TRBV7-2	TRBJ2-1
CASSRTGLAGVFSGELFF	TGTGCCAGCAGTAGAACGGGACTAGCGGGAGTATTCTCCGGGGAGCTGTTTTTT	TRBD2	NA	TRBV28	TRBJ2-2
CASSRGQGVQETQYF	TGTGCCAGCAGCCGGGGACAGGGGGTTCAAGAGACCCAGTACTTC	TRBD1	few	TRBV9	TRBJ2-5
CASSEAGNYNEQFF	TGTGCCAGCAGTGAAGCGGGGAACTACAATGAGCAGTTCTTC	NA	many	TRBV6-1	TRBJ2-1